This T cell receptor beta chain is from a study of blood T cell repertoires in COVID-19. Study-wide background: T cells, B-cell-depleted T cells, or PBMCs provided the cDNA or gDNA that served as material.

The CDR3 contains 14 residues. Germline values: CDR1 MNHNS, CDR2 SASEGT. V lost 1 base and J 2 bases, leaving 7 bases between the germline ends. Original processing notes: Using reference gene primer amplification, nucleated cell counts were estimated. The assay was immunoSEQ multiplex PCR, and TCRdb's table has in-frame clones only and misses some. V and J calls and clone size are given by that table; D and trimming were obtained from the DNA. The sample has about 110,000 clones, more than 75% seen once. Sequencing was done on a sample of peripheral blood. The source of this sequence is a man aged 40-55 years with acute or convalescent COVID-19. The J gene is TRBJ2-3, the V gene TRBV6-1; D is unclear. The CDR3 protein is CASSEGALTDTQYF. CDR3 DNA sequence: TGTGCCAGCAGTGAAGGGGCTCTCACAGATACGCAGTATTTT.